The 10 T cell receptor beta chains listed next were all sequenced from one sample in a study of T cell repertoires in cytomegalovirus infection. Each CDR3 protein is one row after TCRdb ran MiXCR on the reads. Here the sample spans around 260,000 distinct CDR3 sequences, about a quarter being singletons. Sequenced material: PBMCs. The receptors were sampled from a human donor in good health (CMV status not recorded). Some clones in this sample may be carry-over from other donors' samples.

This clonotype was seen ten or more times. J is TRBJ1-2 and V is TRBV7-8, with D unclear. Trimming left V 5 bases short and J 2 bases short, with 12 bases between. The CDR3 contains 14 residues. The germline V gene encodes CDR1 SGHVS and CDR2 FQNEAQ. The CDR3 sequence is CASSGGFGNYGYTF. The CDR3 DNA sequence: TGTGCCAGCAGCGGAGGGTTTGGAAACTATGGCTACACCTTC.

This clonotype has just a few counts. The chain is built from TRBV15 and TRBJ1-3; TRBD1 might be the D (6 bases). The CDR3 is 16 amino acids. Trimming took 0 bases from V and 4 from J, leaving 13 bases between them. Germline-derived CDR1 and CDR2 are LNHNV and YYDKDF (reference sequence). CDR3 DNA sequence: TGTGCCACCAGCAGAGAGGGGGGGGCGAGAGGAAACACCATATATTTT. Translating gives CATSREGGARGNTIYF.

In this sample, this clonotype turned up a few times. The chain carries TRBV28 and TRBJ1-6, with TRBD1 identical over 9 bases. Trimming took 8 bases from V and 7 from J; bases not matched to a gene: 6. The CDR3 spans 14 residues. Looked up from germline, CDR1 is MDHEN and CDR2 is SYDVKM. The CDR3 protein is CASFGGTGNSPLHF. The CDR3, as DNA: TGTGCCAGCTTCGGGGGGACAGGGAATTCACCCCTCCACTTT.

There are a few counts of this clonotype. For the CDR3, the DNA is TGTGCCAGCAGCTTGGGCGGACTAGCGGGTAGCACAGATACGCAGTATTTT. It translates to CASSLGGLAGSTDTQYF. V gene TRBV5-4 combines with J gene TRBJ2-3, with 11 positions matching TRBD2. The V gene end was trimmed by 0 bases and the J gene end by 0 bases; junction bases not matched to a gene: 3. Per germline, CDR1 SGHNT and CDR2 YYREEE (reference sequence). The CDR3 is 17 residues long.

This clonotype was seen more than once but under ten times. The V gene is TRBV6-2 or TRBV6-3, the J gene TRBJ2-7, with 11 bases identical to TRBD2. This CDR3 contains 16 residues. Germline-derived CDR1 and CDR2 are MNHEY and SVGEGT. Losses at the gene ends were 3 bases for V and 1 base for J; bases not matched to a gene: 5. The CDR3 DNA reads TGTGCCAGCAGTTATACTAGCGGGAGATTTTCCTACGAGCAGTACTTC. This sequence encodes CASSYTSGRFSYEQYF.

This chain joins TRBV4-3 and TRBJ2-7; 7 positions agree with TRBD1. The CDR3 runs 14 residues. From germline, CDR1 is LGHNA and CDR2 YSLEER. The J segment lost 2 bases and the V segment lost 2 bases, leaving 3 bases of the junction unmatched. DNA of the CDR3: TGCGCCAGCAGCCAAAACAGGGGCCCCTACGAGCAGTACTTC. Its protein product is CASSQNRGPYEQYF.

This clonotype appeared many times. The chain is built from TRBV7-9 and TRBJ1-5, with 8 positions matching TRBD1. CDR1 and CDR2 from the germline V gene are SEHNR and FQNEAQ (reference sequence). The CDR3 extends over 16 amino acids. The J segment lost 1 base and the V segment lost 6 bases, leaving 8 bases of the junction unmatched. CDR3 residues: CASSLDGQGSNQPQHF. In DNA, the CDR3 is TGTGCCAGCAGTCTAGATGGACAGGGAAGCAATCAGCCCCAGCATTTT.

The J gene is TRBJ2-1, the V gene TRBV20-1; D uncertain. This CDR3 comprises 13 residues. Trimming left V 5 bases short and J 5 bases short, with 13 bases between. Germline V CDR1 and CDR2: DFQATT, SNEGSKA (reference sequence). CDR3 sequence reads: CSAPDRANNEQFF. The CDR3 region has the DNA TGCAGTGCTCCCGACCGGGCCAACAATGAGCAGTTCTTC.

This clonotype came up many times. V is TRBV7-2 and J is TRBJ2-5, with TRBD1 identical over 11 bases. Germline V gene data show CDR1 as SGHTA and CDR2 as FQGNSA. V trimming: 4 bases; J trimming: 4 bases; junction bases outside the gene matches: 5. The CDR3 runs 15 residues. The CDR3 reads CASSWDRGSAETQYF. Written as DNA, the CDR3 is TGTGCCAGCAGCTGGGACAGGGGGTCGGCAGAGACCCAGTACTTC.

J is TRBJ1-2 and V is TRBV19; a weak D match, TRBD1 (5 bases). Germline V lookup: CDR1 LNHDA, CDR2 SQIVND (reference sequence). Between the trimmed V and J ends, which lost 7 bases and 6 bases, there was a span of 15 bases. This CDR3 is built from 13 residues. CDR3 DNA sequence: TGTGCCAGTATCGACGACAGAGGAGATGGCTACACCTTC. Translating it yields CASIDDRGDGYTF. Complete variable domain (other parts from reference TRBV19 and TRBJ1-2): DGGITQSPKYLFRKEGQNVTLSCEQNLNHDAMYWYRQDPGQGLRLIYYSQIVNDFQKGDIAEGYSVSREKKESFPLTVTSAQKNPTAFYLCASIDDRGDGYTFGSGTRLTVV.